This entry lists 17 T cell receptor beta chains sequenced from one sample in a study of identical twins' blood T cells. One entry per CDR3 protein, called by TCRdb with MiXCR from the 5' RACE reads. Here the sample spans hundreds of thousands of distinct CDR3 sequences, under 30% being singletons. The sample comprised PBMCs. The receptors stem from a woman between 18 and 55 years old in good health.

This clonotype was counted between two and nine times. The chain uses TRBV29-1 and TRBJ1-2, with D possibly matching TRBD1 (6 bases). The CDR3 has 16 residues. The V end lost 4 bases, the J end lost 2 bases, and 20 bases lay between the germline ends. From germline, CDR1 is SQVTM and CDR2 ANQGSEA. CDR3 amino acids: CSVGRETRTANYGYTF. In DNA form, the CDR3 reads TGCAGCGTTGGCCGAGAGACTCGGACAGCCAACTATGGCTACACCTTC.

The chain recombines TRBV29-1 with TRBJ2-1; 9 bases agree with TRBD2. The V gene end was trimmed by 6 bases and the J gene end by 10 bases; junction bases not matched to a gene: 4. The CDR3 totals 11 residues. Germline loops: CDR1 SQVTM, CDR2 ANQGSEA. The CDR3 protein is CSVLAGREQFF. DNA for the CDR3: TGCAGCGTACTAGCGGGCCGCGAGCAGTTCTTC.

This rearrangement joins TRBV5-1 to TRBJ1-1; the D gene is possibly TRBD1 (6 bases). Germline CDR1 is SGHRS and CDR2 is YFSETQ. With 4 bases removed from V and 0 bases from J, the gap between germline ends came to 16 bases. The CDR3 has 16 amino acids. This chain's CDR3 is CASSLTTRGMNTEAFF. The DNA for the CDR3 is TGCGCCAGCAGCCTCACCACCAGGGGCATGAACACTGAAGCTTTCTTT.

This clonotype has a count of ten or more. The chain employs TRBV20-1 and TRBJ1-4, with 12 bases matching TRBD1. The CDR3 has 15 residues. With V trimmed by 6 bases and J by 7 bases, 9 bases remained unmatched. CDR1 DFQATT and CDR2 SNEGSKA come from the germline V gene (reference sequence). In DNA, the CDR3 is TGCAGTGCCCCGGGACAGGGGGCTTTAGTTGAAAAACTGTTTTTT. This gives the protein CSAPGQGALVEKLFF.

This clonotype occurred a few times. The J gene is TRBJ2-1, the V gene TRBV20-1; D unresolved. This CDR3 has 11 residues. V lost 6 bases to trimming and J lost 8 bases, with 11 bases between them. Per the germline V gene, CDR1 is DFQATT and CDR2 is SNEGSKA (reference sequence). The CDR3 sequence: CSALPSDEQFF. CDR3 coding DNA: TGCAGTGCCCTGCCGAGCGATGAGCAGTTCTTC.

The chain has TRBV6-5 and TRBJ2-3, with TRBD2 matching over 9 bases. The CDR3 is 13 residues long. In germline, CDR1 is MNHEY, CDR2 SVGAGI. The V segment lost 7 bases and the J segment 7 bases; nucleotides outside the gene matches: 6. The CDR3 loop is CASMGLAGNTQYF. The CDR3 region has the DNA TGTGCCAGCATGGGACTAGCTGGCAATACGCAGTATTTT.

This clonotype was observed many times. The rearrangement joins TRBV12-3 or TRBV12-4 to TRBJ1-2; D is uncertain. V was pared by 6 bases and J by 5 bases, with 7 bases between. CDR3 length: 11 amino acids. This CDR3 is CASSGSYGYTF. CDR3 bases: TGTGCCAGCAGCGGTAGTTATGGCTACACCTTC.

This clonotype occurred a few times. The chain is built from TRBV19 and TRBJ1-3; D is unclear. The CDR3 runs to 18 residues. V lost 3 bases and J 0 bases, leaving 18 bases between the germline ends. Germline CDR1 LNHDA, CDR2 SQIVND (reference sequence). The CDR3: CASSINLRSGYSGNTIYF. The CDR3 coding sequence is TGTGCCAGTAGTATTAATCTACGTTCCGGGTACTCTGGAAACACCATATATTTT.

This clonotype came up a few times. The genes are TRBV3-1 and TRBJ2-4, with TRBD2 identical over 10 bases. CDR3 length: 15 amino acids. V lost 2 bases, J lost 3 bases, and 1 base stayed unmatched. From germline, CDR1 is LGHDT and CDR2 YNNKEL (reference sequence). The CDR3 protein is CASSQLAGVKNIQYF. The CDR3 DNA reads as TGTGCCAGCAGCCAACTAGCGGGAGTCAAAAACATTCAGTACTTC.

This clonotype was detected a few times. The rearrangement joins TRBV18 to TRBJ1-5, with a tentative D call TRBD1 (5 bases). V shed 2 bases and J shed 4 bases, with 12 bases lying between them. This CDR3 spans 15 amino acids. Germline V lookup: CDR1 KGHSH, CDR2 LQKENI. The CDR3 loop is CASSPAGSSNQPQHF. For the CDR3, the DNA is TGTGCCAGCTCACCAGCAGGGTCTTCAAATCAGCCCCAGCATTTT.

This clonotype was counted between two and nine times. V is TRBV12-5 and J is TRBJ1-1; D is ambiguous. The CDR3 is made up of 13 amino acids. Trimming removed 0 bases from V and 8 bases from J, with 10 bases in between. From germline, CDR1 is LGHNT and CDR2 FRNRAP. The CDR3 sequence: CASGLVMVGEAFF. The CDR3 DNA reads TGTGCTAGTGGTTTGGTAATGGTAGGGGAAGCTTTCTTT.

The rearrangement uses TRBV4-1 and TRBJ1-2, with D possibly matching TRBD1 (5 bases). This CDR3 comprises 14 residues. Trimming pared 4 bases from V and 6 bases from J, leaving 15 bases between. Germline V gives CDR1 MGHRA, CDR2 YSYEKL. CDR3 DNA sequence: TGCGCCAGCAGCCCTTCTATAGGGGACGATGGCTACACCTTC. Amino acid sequence: CASSPSIGDDGYTF.

This sequence joins TRBV10-3 and TRBJ2-2, with D uncertain. The CDR3 is 11 amino acids. The V end lost 7 bases, the J end lost 6 bases, and 6 bases lay between the germline ends. In germline, CDR1 is ENHRY, CDR2 SYGVKD. The CDR3 reads CAINKAGELFF. CDR3 nucleotide sequence: TGTGCCATCAATAAGGCCGGGGAGCTGTTTTTT.

This clonotype was observed a few times. The V call is TRBV3-1, the J call TRBJ1-6; tentative D call: TRBD1 (5 bases). V was cut by 0 bases and J by 9 bases, with 6 bases left in between. CDR1 LGHDT and CDR2 YNNKEL come from the germline V gene (reference sequence). CDR3 length equals 13 residues. The CDR3 loop reads CASSQEGVSPLHF. As DNA, the CDR3 is TGTGCCAGCAGCCAAGAAGGGGTTTCACCCCTCCACTTT.

Ten or more counts support this clonotype. The rearrangement joins TRBV29-1 to TRBJ1-4; a possible D gene is TRBD1 (5 bases). V lost 2 bases to trimming and J lost 6 bases, with 13 bases between them. The CDR3 totals 14 residues. Germline V gene lookup returns CDR1 SQVTM and CDR2 ANQGSEA. The CDR3 DNA follows: TGCAGCGTTGAAAGGGAGACAGAGGATGAAAAACTGTTTTTT. This sequence encodes CSVERETEDEKLFF.

The chain recombines TRBV10-1 with TRBJ1-5; no firm D call. The V gene lost 9 bases and the J gene lost 0 bases, with 15 bases spanning the gap. The CDR3 is 15 residues long. Germline CDR1 reads WNHNN; CDR2 reads SYGVQD (reference sequence). Here the CDR3 DNA reads TGCGCCAGACATTTGAGATTCCATAGCAATCAGCCCCAGCATTTT. This codes for CARHLRFHSNQPQHF.

This clonotype occurred a few times. V gene TRBV7-9 combines with J gene TRBJ1-4, with D hard to call. The V gene lost 3 bases and the J gene lost 7 bases, with 6 bases spanning the gap. This CDR3 comprises 12 residues. Germline CDR1 and CDR2: SEHNR and FQNEAQ (reference sequence). CDR3 protein: CASSFGFEKLFF. The CDR3 nucleotides read TGTGCCAGCAGCTTCGGGTTTGAAAAACTGTTTTTT. Looking up the rest from reference TRBV7-9 and TRBJ1-4 gives the full variable domain: DTGVSQNPRHKITKRGQNVTFRCDPISEHNRLYWYRQTLGQGPEFLTYFQNEAQLEKSRLLSDRFSAERPKGSFSTLEIQRTEQGDSAMYLCASSFGFEKLFFGSGTQLSVL.